The 29 T cell receptor beta chains reported below all come from one sample, sequenced in a study of cytomegalovirus exposure and HLA in healthy donors. The protocol was immunoSEQ multiplex PCR, while the TCRdb copy is restricted to in-frame clones and leaves out a portion. This table holds 250,000 to 300,000 clones, around 86% found once. Sequencing was performed on PBMCs. These receptors came from a woman younger than 30 in good health and CMV-seronegative.

The chain combines TRBV20-1 with TRBJ2-7, with a weak D call TRBD1 (5 bases). Germline V gene data show CDR1 as DFQATT and CDR2 as SNEGSKA (reference sequence). Trimming took 0 bases from V and 6 from J, leaving 6 bases between them. This CDR3 has 11 amino acids. This CDR3 is CSARDRGEQYF. Written as DNA, the CDR3 is TGCAGTGCTAGAGATAGGGGCGAGCAGTACTTC.

This clone was seen once. The rearrangement uses TRBV7-9 and TRBJ2-7; 10 bases are a match to TRBD2. The CDR3 has 15 residues. Trimming removed 3 bases from V and 1 base from J; junction bases left unmatched: 3. From germline, CDR1 is SEHNR and CDR2 FQNEAQ (reference sequence). As DNA, the CDR3 is TGTGCCAGCAGCTTTCCTAGCGGGGGTTCCTACGAGCAGTACTTC. Amino acid sequence: CASSFPSGGSYEQYF.

J is TRBJ1-6 and V is TRBV7-8; 11 bases agree with TRBD1. Unmatched junction bases numbered 4, after V lost 6 bases and J lost 9 bases. CDR3 size: 14 residues. The V gene's germline CDR1 is SGHVS and CDR2 FQNEAQ. CDR3 bases: TGTGCCAGCAGATCCGGGACAGGGGGTTCACCCCTCCACTTT. Its protein product is CASRSGTGGSPLHF.

The J gene is TRBJ1-2, the V gene TRBV7-3; 8 bases align to TRBD1. The CDR3 totals 16 residues. The J segment lost 6 bases and the V segment lost 2 bases, leaving 11 bases of the junction unmatched. Looked up from germline, CDR1 is SGHTA and CDR2 is FQGTGA. As DNA, the CDR3 is TGTGCCAGCAGCTTACGTTCCGGCGGGACAGGAGATGGCTACACCTTC. Its translation is CASSLRSGGTGDGYTF. The complete variable domain, with remaining parts taken from reference TRBV7-3 and TRBJ1-2, reads GAGVSQTPSNKVTEKGKYVELRCDPISGHTALYWYRQSLGQGPEFLIYFQGTGAADDSGLPNDRFFAVRPEGSVSTLKIQRTERGDSAVYLCASSLRSGGTGDGYTFGSGTRLTVV.

This clone was observed a handful of times. The chain employs TRBV28 and TRBJ2-6, with 12 positions matching TRBD2. The CDR3 runs to 18 residues. V lost 4 bases to trimming and J lost 0 bases; unmatched junction nucleotides: 4. Germline loops: CDR1 MDHEN, CDR2 SYDVKM. The CDR3 reads CASSSTSGGLSGANVLTF. CDR3 bases: TGTGCCAGCAGTTCAACTAGCGGGGGGCTCTCTGGGGCCAACGTCCTGACTTTC.

This clone has only one observation. CDR3 nucleotides: TGTGCCAGCAGCTTTGGCACCTACGAGCAGTACTTC. Protein product: CASSFGTYEQYF. The genes are TRBV7-2 and TRBJ2-7; no clear D gene. Germline values: CDR1 SGHTA, CDR2 FQGNSA. This CDR3 is built from 12 residues. V was trimmed by 3 bases and J by 2 bases, leaving 5 bases between them. Full variable domain (rest looked up from reference TRBV7-2 and TRBJ2-7): GAGVSQSPSNKVTEKGKDVELRCDPISGHTALYWYRQSLGQGLEFLIYFQGNSAPDKSGLPSDRFSAERTGGSVSTLTIQRTQQEDSAVYLCASSFGTYEQYFGPGTRLTVT.

This clone appeared a few times. The chain recombines TRBV30 with TRBJ1-5, with D possibly TRBD1 on 5 matching bases. The CDR3 runs 14 residues. Germline V gene data show CDR1 as GTSNPN and CDR2 as SVGIG (reference sequence). The ends were cut back, 0 bases at V and 6 bases at J, with 12 bases in the middle. In nucleotides, the CDR3 is TGTGCCTGGAGTGTAGAGGGCGGGGCTCAGCCCCAGCATTTT. Protein product: CAWSVEGGAQPQHF.

The genes are TRBV30 and TRBJ2-7; 7 bases map to TRBD1. Per germline, CDR1 GTSNPN and CDR2 SVGIG (reference sequence). The ends lost 2 bases at V and 0 bases at J; junction bases unmatched: 7. CDR3 length equals 15 residues. The DNA of the CDR3 is TGTGCCTGGAGTTCCGGGACAGATAGCTCCTACGAGCAGTACTTC. As protein: CAWSSGTDSSYEQYF.

The rearrangement links TRBV7-9 to TRBJ2-7, with D possibly TRBD2 on 6 matching bases. Trimming removed 3 bases from V and 6 bases from J, with 15 bases in between. Germline V gene lookup returns CDR1 SEHNR and CDR2 FQNEAQ (reference sequence). The length of the CDR3 is 14 residues. CDR3 bases: TGTGCCAGCAGCTTGAGAGCTCAAGCGGGCGAGCAGTACTTC. Translated: CASSLRAQAGEQYF.

The V call is TRBV30, the J call TRBJ2-2, with TRBD2 identical over 7 bases. Germline V gene sequence: CDR1 GTSNPN, CDR2 SVGIG (reference sequence). CDR3 length equals 16 residues. V was pared by 0 bases and J by 1 base, with 5 bases of the junction left unmatched. The CDR3: CAWSVFGGLNTGELFF. The CDR3 nucleotides read TGTGCCTGGAGTGTCTTCGGGGGGTTGAACACCGGGGAGCTGTTTTTT.

The V call is TRBV9, the J call TRBJ2-1; D is unresolved. The germline V gene has CDR1 SGDLS and CDR2 YYNGEE. CDR3 length: 13 residues. Trimming took off 3 bases at V and 11 bases at J, with 15 bases between the two ends. The CDR3 DNA reads TGTGCCAGCAGCGCGACGAGGCTGGAGCAGCAGTTCTTC. Residues: CASSATRLEQQFF. Supplemented by reference TRBV9 and TRBJ2-1, the full variable domain reads DSGVTQTPKHLITATGQRVTLRCSPRSGDLSVYWYQQSLDQGLQFLIQYYNGEERAKGNILERFSAQQFPDLHSELNLSSLELGDSALYFCASSATRLEQQFFGPGTRLTVL.

The V and J genes are TRBV6-5 and TRBJ2-1, with no clear D. Deletions cut 2 bases from V and 6 bases from J, with 11 bases between. The germline V gene encodes CDR1 MNHEY and CDR2 SVGAGI. The CDR3 has 14 residues. CDR3 coding DNA: TGTGCCAGCAGTTACGGGCAGGCTTTCAATGAGCAGTTCTTC. Its protein product is CASSYGQAFNEQFF.

The chain links TRBV9 to TRBJ2-5; 7 bases are shared with TRBD1. Germline trimming cut 0 bases from V and 5 bases from J; bases unmatched to any gene: 1. This CDR3 is built from 13 residues. Germline CDR1 and CDR2: SGDLS and YYNGEE. This chain's CDR3 is CASSVGDSETQYF. The CDR3 DNA sequence: TGTGCCAGCAGCGTAGGGGACAGTGAGACCCAGTACTTC.

This clone was observed a few times. The genes are TRBV2 and TRBJ1-4; the match to TRBD1 covers 7 bases. CDR3 length: 14 residues. CDR1 SNHLY and CDR2 FYNNEI come from the germline V gene. The V segment lost 4 bases and the J segment 11 bases; nucleotides outside the gene matches: 10. The CDR3 protein is CASSGWTGSGKLFF. CDR3 bases: TGTGCCAGCAGTGGATGGACAGGAAGCGGGAAACTGTTTTTT.

This chain joins TRBV18 and TRBJ1-2; no definite D call. Looked up from germline, CDR1 is KGHSH and CDR2 is LQKENI. Trimming removed 3 bases at V and 2 bases at J, with 13 bases between. The CDR3 is 15 amino acids. CDR3 in amino acids: CASSPPEAGNYGYTF. The CDR3 bases are TGTGCCAGCTCACCCCCGGAGGCGGGGAACTATGGCTACACCTTC.

The table lists this clone with a few counts. V usage is TRBV2 and J usage is TRBJ1-1; no clear D gene. Looked up from germline, CDR1 is SNHLY and CDR2 is FYNNEI. The CDR3 consists of 13 residues. Trimming pared 7 bases from V and 0 bases from J, leaving 9 bases between. This CDR3 is CASKPTVNTEAFF. In DNA, the CDR3 is TGTGCCAGCAAACCCACAGTGAACACTGAAGCTTTCTTT.

This sequence joins TRBV5-1 and TRBJ1-1, with TRBD1 identical over 10 bases. The CDR3 has 15 amino acids. V lost 0 bases to trimming and J lost 4 bases; unmatched junction nucleotides: 3. From germline, CDR1 is SGHRS and CDR2 YFSETQ. The CDR3 here is CASSLGTGGRTEAFF. The DNA of the CDR3 is TGCGCCAGCAGCTTGGGGACAGGGGGACGCACTGAAGCTTTCTTT.

The chain couples TRBV5-1 to TRBJ2-5, with TRBD1 matching over 11 bases. The germline V gene encodes CDR1 SGHRS and CDR2 YFSETQ. The CDR3 extends over 15 amino acids. Germline trimming cut 0 bases from V and 5 bases from J; bases unmatched to any gene: 3. CDR3 sequence: CASSLGTGGGETQYF. The CDR3 region has the DNA TGCGCCAGCAGCTTGGGGACAGGGGGCGGTGAGACCCAGTACTTC.

V usage is TRBV4-1 and J usage is TRBJ2-7, with D possibly matching TRBD2 (5 bases). Germline assignment: CDR1 MGHRA and CDR2 YSYEKL. The CDR3 has 12 residues. V lost 4 bases and J lost 6, with 10 bases in between. The CDR3 sequence: CASSPRRGEQYF. The CDR3 DNA reads as TGCGCCAGCAGCCCCCGACGGGGCGAGCAGTACTTC.

This clone showed up just once. V usage is TRBV18 and J usage is TRBJ2-1, with TRBD1 identical over 9 bases. The V gene end was trimmed by 6 bases and the J gene end by 6 bases; junction bases not matched to a gene: 9. The CDR3 has 15 residues. Germline V lookup: CDR1 KGHSH, CDR2 LQKENI. As DNA, the CDR3 is TGTGCCAGCTCGTCAAGGACAGGGGCCTTCAATGAGCAGTTCTTC. Encoded protein: CASSSRTGAFNEQFF.

The chain has TRBV27 and TRBJ2-5, with D possibly being TRBD2 (6 bases). This CDR3 is built from 16 residues. V lost 2 bases, J lost 5 bases, and 18 bases lay in between. CDR1 MNHEY and CDR2 SMNVEV come from the germline V gene (reference sequence). The CDR3: CASSLVSAGRDETQYF. For the CDR3, the DNA is TGTGCCAGCAGTTTAGTTTCGGCGGGACGTGATGAGACCCAGTACTTC.

This clone was recorded only once. This sequence joins TRBV7-9 and TRBJ1-1; D is unclear. CDR1 is SEHNR and CDR2 is FQNEAQ in the germline V gene (reference sequence). V lost 2 bases and J lost 5, with 9 bases in between. This CDR3 has 13 residues. CDR3 nucleotides: TGTGCCAGCAGCTTAAAGTCGGGGACTGAAGCTTTCTTT. This sequence encodes CASSLKSGTEAFF.

The chain links TRBV12-5 to TRBJ2-1; D perhaps matches TRBD2 (5 bases). CDR3 size: 17 residues. V gave up 0 bases and J gave up 0 bases, with 12 bases separating them. CDR1 is LGHNT and CDR2 is FRNRAP in the germline V gene. The DNA for the CDR3 is TGTGCTAGTGGTTTGGTATGGGAGAGAAACTCCTACAATGAGCAGTTCTTC. This sequence encodes CASGLVWERNSYNEQFF.

This chain uses TRBV27 with TRBJ2-5; 9 nucleotides line up with TRBD2. There are 15 residues in the CDR3. CDR1 and CDR2 from the germline V gene are MNHEY and SMNVEV (reference sequence). The V segment lost 3 bases and the J segment 5 bases; nucleotides outside the gene matches: 7. The DNA of the CDR3 is TGTGCCAGCAGTTTTGGCGGGGGGGCCCGGGAGACCCAGTACTTC. This gives the protein CASSFGGGARETQYF.

This chain joins TRBV25-1 and TRBJ2-1, with 10 bases identical to TRBD2. The CDR3 extends over 13 amino acids. CDR1 MGHDK and CDR2 SYGVNS come from the germline V gene. V lost 3 bases, J lost 15 bases, and 8 bases stayed unmatched. CDR3 nucleotides: TGTGCCAGCAGTGACCCGGGGAGCGGGGGGGCGTTCTTC. The encoded protein is CASSDPGSGGAFF. Using reference TRBV25-1 and TRBJ2-1 for the parts outside the CDR3, the full variable domain is EADIYQTPRYLVIGTGKKITLECSQTMGHDKMYWYQQDPGMELHLIHYSYGVNSTEKGDLSSESTVSRIRTEHFPLTLESARPSHTSQYLCASSDPGSGGAFFGPGTRLTVL.

The chain has TRBV9 and TRBJ2-1, with TRBD1 matching over 7 bases. Trimming took 4 bases from V and 4 from J; bases not matched to a gene: 5. From germline, CDR1 is SGDLS and CDR2 YYNGEE. The CDR3 has 14 amino acids. The CDR3 loop is CASSLRTGYNEQFF. The CDR3 DNA follows: TGTGCCAGCAGCCTAAGGACAGGATACAATGAGCAGTTCTTC.

This chain joins TRBV28 and TRBJ2-3; no clear D gene. The CDR3 consists of 14 residues. The germline V gene has CDR1 MDHEN and CDR2 SYDVKM. The ends were cut back, 6 bases at V and 2 bases at J, with 12 bases in the middle. In DNA form, the CDR3 reads TGTGCCAGCAGGCTACAGAGCCACACAGATACGCAGTATTTT. Residues: CASRLQSHTDTQYF.

This chain links TRBV5-8 with TRBJ1-2; maybe TRBD1 (5 bases). The germline V gene has CDR1 SGHTS and CDR2 YDEGEE. The CDR3 covers 18 residues. V was cut by 3 bases and J by 0 bases, with 21 bases left in between. In DNA, the CDR3 is TGTGCCAGCAGCTCGCCCTTCCTCGACAGACCATCTAACTATGGCTACACCTTC. It translates to CASSSPFLDRPSNYGYTF.

The V gene is TRBV30, the J gene TRBJ1-5; D not resolved. CDR3 length: 15 amino acids. Germline CDR1 and CDR2: GTSNPN and SVGIG (reference sequence). Trimming left V 0 bases short and J 3 bases short, with 12 bases between. The CDR3 DNA reads as TGTGCCTGGAGTGTACTTCCAGCGCCCAATCAGCCCCAGCATTTT. This encodes CAWSVLPAPNQPQHF.